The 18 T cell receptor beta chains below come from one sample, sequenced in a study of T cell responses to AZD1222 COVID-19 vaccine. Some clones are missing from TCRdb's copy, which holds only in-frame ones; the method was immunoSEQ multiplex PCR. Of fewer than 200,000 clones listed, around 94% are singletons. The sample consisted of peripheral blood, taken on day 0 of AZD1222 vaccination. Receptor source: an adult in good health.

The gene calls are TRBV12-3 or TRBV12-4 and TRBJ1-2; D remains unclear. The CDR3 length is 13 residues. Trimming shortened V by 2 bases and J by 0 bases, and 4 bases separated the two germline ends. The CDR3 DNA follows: TGTGCCAGCAGTTTAAGAGCTAACTATGGCTACACCTTC. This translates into CASSLRANYGYTF.

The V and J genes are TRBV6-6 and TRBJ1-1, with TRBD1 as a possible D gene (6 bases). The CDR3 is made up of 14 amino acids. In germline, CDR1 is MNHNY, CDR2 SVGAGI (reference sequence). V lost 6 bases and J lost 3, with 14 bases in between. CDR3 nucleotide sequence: TGTGCCAGCAGCACACAGGGTTCGCACACTGAAGCTTTCTTT. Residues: CASSTQGSHTEAFF.

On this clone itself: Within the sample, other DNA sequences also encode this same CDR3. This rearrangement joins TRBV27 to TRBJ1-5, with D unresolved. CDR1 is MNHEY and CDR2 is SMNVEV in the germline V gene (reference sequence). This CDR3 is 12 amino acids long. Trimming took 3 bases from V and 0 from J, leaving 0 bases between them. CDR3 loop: CASSFSNQPQHF. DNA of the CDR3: TGTGCCAGCAGTTTTAGCAATCAGCCCCAGCATTTT.

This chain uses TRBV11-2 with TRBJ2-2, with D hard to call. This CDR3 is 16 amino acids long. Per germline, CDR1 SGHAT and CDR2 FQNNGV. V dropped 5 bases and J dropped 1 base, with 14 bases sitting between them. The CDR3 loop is CASSPSQGRNTGELFF. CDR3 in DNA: TGTGCCAGCAGCCCTAGTCAAGGCCGGAACACCGGGGAGCTGTTTTTT.

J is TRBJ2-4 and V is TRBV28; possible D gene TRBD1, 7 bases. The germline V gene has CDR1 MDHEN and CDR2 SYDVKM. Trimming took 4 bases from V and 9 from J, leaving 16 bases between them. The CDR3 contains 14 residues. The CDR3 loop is CASSSPRQGGIQYF. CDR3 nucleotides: TGTGCCAGCAGTTCACCGAGACAGGGAGGCATTCAGTACTTC.

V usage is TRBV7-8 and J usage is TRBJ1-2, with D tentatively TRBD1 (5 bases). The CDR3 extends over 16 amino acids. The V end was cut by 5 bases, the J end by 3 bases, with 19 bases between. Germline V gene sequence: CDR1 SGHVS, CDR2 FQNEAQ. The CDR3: CASSPGRLAGHYGYTF. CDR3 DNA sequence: TGTGCCAGCAGCCCCGGGCGATTGGCAGGGCACTATGGCTACACCTTC. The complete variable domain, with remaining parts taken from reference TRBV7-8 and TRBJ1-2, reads GAGVSQSPRYKVAKRGQDVALRCDPISGHVSLFWYQQALGQGPEFLTYFQNEAQLDKSGLPSDRFFAERPEGSVSTLKIQRTQQEDSAVYLCASSPGRLAGHYGYTFGSGTRLTVV.

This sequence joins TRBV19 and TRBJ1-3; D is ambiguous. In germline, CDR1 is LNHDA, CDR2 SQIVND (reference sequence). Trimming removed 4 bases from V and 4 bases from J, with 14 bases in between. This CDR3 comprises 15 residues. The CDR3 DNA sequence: TGTGCCAGTAGTACCTCCCCGGGTTCGGGAAACACCATATATTTT. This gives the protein CASSTSPGSGNTIYF.

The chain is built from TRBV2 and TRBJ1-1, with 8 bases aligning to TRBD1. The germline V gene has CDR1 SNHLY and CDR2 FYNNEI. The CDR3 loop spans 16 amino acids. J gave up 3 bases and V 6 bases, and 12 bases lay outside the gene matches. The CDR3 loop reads CASRETGVSGYTEAFF. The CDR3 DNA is TGTGCCAGCAGGGAGACAGGGGTATCTGGGTACACTGAAGCTTTCTTT.

Here the CDR3 reads CAISGGDRAIGDTIYF. The DNA for the CDR3 is TGTGCCATCAGTGGAGGGGACAGGGCGATAGGGGACACCATATATTTT. This chain links TRBV10-3 with TRBJ1-3, with 9 bases aligning to TRBD1. V shed 4 bases and J 8 bases; nucleotides not matched to a gene: 12. In germline, CDR1 is ENHRY, CDR2 SYGVKD. The CDR3 has 16 residues.

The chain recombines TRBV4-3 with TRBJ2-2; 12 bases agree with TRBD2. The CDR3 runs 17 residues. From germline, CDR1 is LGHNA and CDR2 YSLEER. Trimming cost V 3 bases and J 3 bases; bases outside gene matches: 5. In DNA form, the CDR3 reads TGCGCCAGCAGCCATCGACTAGCGGGGGCCTACACCGGGGAGCTGTTTTTT. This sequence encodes CASSHRLAGAYTGELFF.

In nucleotides, the CDR3 is TGTGCCATCAGTGAGACCGACAGGGGTGGACAGCCCCAGCATTTT. Translation gives CAISETDRGGQPQHF. The chain joins TRBV10-3 to TRBJ1-5; TRBD1 agrees at 8 bases. The CDR3 contains 15 residues. Germline assignment: CDR1 ENHRY and CDR2 SYGVKD. Trimming removed 2 bases from V and 7 bases from J; junction bases left unmatched: 7.

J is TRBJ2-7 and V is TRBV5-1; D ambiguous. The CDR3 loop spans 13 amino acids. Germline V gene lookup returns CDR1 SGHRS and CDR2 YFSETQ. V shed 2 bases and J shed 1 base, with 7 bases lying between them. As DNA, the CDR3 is TGCGCCAGCAGCTTTCCACCTTCCTACGAGCAGTACTTC. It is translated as CASSFPPSYEQYF.

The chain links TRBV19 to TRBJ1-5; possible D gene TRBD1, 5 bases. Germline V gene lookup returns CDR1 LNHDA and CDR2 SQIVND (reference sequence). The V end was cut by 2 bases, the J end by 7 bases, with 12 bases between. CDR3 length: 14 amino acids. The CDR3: CASSIRGVGQPQHF. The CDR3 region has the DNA TGTGCCAGTAGTATACGGGGGGTTGGACAGCCCCAGCATTTT.

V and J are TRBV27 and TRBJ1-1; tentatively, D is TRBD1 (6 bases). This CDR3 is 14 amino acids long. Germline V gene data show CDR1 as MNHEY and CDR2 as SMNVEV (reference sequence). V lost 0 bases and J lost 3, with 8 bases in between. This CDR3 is CASSLSRGDTEAFF. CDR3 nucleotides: TGTGCCAGCAGTTTATCGAGGGGGGACACTGAAGCTTTCTTT.

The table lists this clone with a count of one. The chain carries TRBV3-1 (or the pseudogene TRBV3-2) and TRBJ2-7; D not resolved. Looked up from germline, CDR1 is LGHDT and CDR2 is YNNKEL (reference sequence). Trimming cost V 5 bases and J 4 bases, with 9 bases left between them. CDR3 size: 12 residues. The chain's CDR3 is CASSAMEYEQYF. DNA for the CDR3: TGTGCCAGCAGCGCGATGGAGTACGAGCAGTACTTC.

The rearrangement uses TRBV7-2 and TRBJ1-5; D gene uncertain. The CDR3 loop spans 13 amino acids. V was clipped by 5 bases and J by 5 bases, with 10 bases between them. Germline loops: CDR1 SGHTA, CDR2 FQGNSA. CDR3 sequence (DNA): TGTGCCAGCAGCCCCGACGAATATCAGCCCCAGCATTTT. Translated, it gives CASSPDEYQPQHF.

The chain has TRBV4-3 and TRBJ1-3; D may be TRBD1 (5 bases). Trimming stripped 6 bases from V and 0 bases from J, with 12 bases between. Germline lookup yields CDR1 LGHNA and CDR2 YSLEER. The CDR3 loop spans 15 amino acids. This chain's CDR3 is CASRAGTLSGNTIYF. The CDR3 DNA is TGCGCCAGCAGGGCGGGGACCCTCTCTGGAAACACCATATATTTT.

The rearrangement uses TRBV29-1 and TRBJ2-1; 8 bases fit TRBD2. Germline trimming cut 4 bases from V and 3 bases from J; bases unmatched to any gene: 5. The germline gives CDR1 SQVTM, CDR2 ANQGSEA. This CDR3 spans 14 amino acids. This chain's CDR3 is CSVARSGSYNEQFF. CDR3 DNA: TGCAGCGTTGCGAGGAGCGGGAGCTACAATGAGCAGTTCTTC.